The 27 T cell receptor beta chains below all came from one sample that was sequenced in a study of identical twins. TCRdb used MiXCR to reprocess the 5' RACE reads, holding one entry per CDR3 protein. The table has a few hundred thousand distinct CDR3 sequences, more than 13% seen once. The data also belong to a second study, concerning yellow fever vaccine responses in identical twins.

Sequenced sample: CD4+ T cells sorted from blood. The receptors were sampled from a woman between 18 and 29 years old in good health.

This clonotype occurred many times. The genes are TRBV29-1 and TRBJ2-3; no firm D call. The CDR3 runs 12 residues. The germline CDR1 and CDR2 sequences are SQVTM and ANQGSEA. The V end lost 5 bases, the J end lost 1 base, and 7 bases lay between the germline ends. For the CDR3, the DNA is TGCAGCGTTTCGGTGGGCACAGATACGCAGTATTTT. It codes for CSVSVGTDTQYF.

This clonotype showed up just a few times. The genes are TRBV6-1 and TRBJ2-7; unclear D gene. The germline CDR1 and CDR2 sequences are MNHNS and SASEGT. V lost 0 bases, J lost 9 bases, and 9 bases lay in between. The CDR3 consists of 12 residues. CDR3 sequence (DNA): TGTGCCAGCAGTGAAGCGGTAGTAGGGCAGTACTTC. Amino acids: CASSEAVVGQYF.

Only a few counts were recorded for this clonotype. This rearrangement joins TRBV2 to TRBJ1-6; D possibly corresponds to TRBD1 (5 bases). This CDR3 spans 12 amino acids. Trimming left V 6 bases short and J 8 bases short, with 8 bases between. From germline, CDR1 is SNHLY and CDR2 FYNNEI. The chain's CDR3 is CASREGYSPLHF. CDR3 DNA: TGTGCCAGCAGGGAGGGGTATTCACCCCTCCACTTT.

In this sample, this clonotype turned up many times. CDR3 protein: CASSWRTSGRADEQFF. In nucleotides, the CDR3 is TGTGCCAGCAGTTGGAGGACTAGCGGGAGGGCCGATGAGCAGTTCTTC. This sequence joins TRBV12-3 or TRBV12-4 and TRBJ2-1, with TRBD2 matching over 15 bases. This CDR3 has 16 amino acids. J lost 8 bases, V lost 4 bases, and 6 bases had no gene match.

The V and J genes are TRBV9 and TRBJ2-3; D gene uncertain. From germline, CDR1 is SGDLS and CDR2 YYNGEE. V lost 3 bases and J 3 bases, leaving 5 bases between the germline ends. The CDR3 is 12 residues long. The CDR3 DNA reads as TGTGCCAGCAGCGCAAAGACAGATACGCAGTATTTT. Translating it yields CASSAKTDTQYF.

This chain joins TRBV7-8 and TRBJ2-7, with a weak D call TRBD2 (6 bases). Germline assignment: CDR1 SGHVS and CDR2 FQNEAQ. There are 18 residues in the CDR3. V shed 0 bases and J shed 1 base, with 19 bases lying between them. CDR3 bases: TGTGCCAGCAGCTTAGCGGGATTCGGGCGGGACGGATCCTACGAGCAGTACTTC. Protein: CASSLAGFGRDGSYEQYF.

This clonotype was recorded at least ten times. An end of the junction differs from the germline gene, which may be a read error. V is TRBV24-1 and J is TRBJ2-5; D ambiguous. CDR3 length equals 12 residues. Germline CDR1 KGHDR, CDR2 SFDVKD. The DNA of the CDR3 is TGTGCCACCAGTGTTTTGGGAGAGACCCAGTACTTC. Its protein product is CATSVLGETQYF.

This clonotype has just a few counts. This chain uses TRBV2 with TRBJ2-4, with D perhaps matching TRBD1 (5 bases). The V gene's germline CDR1 is SNHLY and CDR2 FYNNEI. The V end lost 6 bases, the J end lost 0 bases, and 15 bases lay between the germline ends. The CDR3 consists of 16 residues. CDR3 nucleotide sequence: TGTGCCAGCAGGGTGGACACCAGTTTAGCCAAAAACATTCAGTACTTC. It yields the protein CASRVDTSLAKNIQYF.

The J gene is TRBJ2-3, the V gene TRBV18; maybe TRBD1 (5 bases). Germline assignment: CDR1 KGHSH and CDR2 LQKENI. Trimming removed 2 bases from V and 5 bases from J, with 8 bases in between. The CDR3 contains 13 residues. The CDR3 protein is CASSPEQGDTQYF. Here the CDR3 DNA reads TGTGCCAGCTCACCAGAGCAGGGAGATACGCAGTATTTT.

The sample holds a few counts of this clonotype. The chain links TRBV11-2 to TRBJ2-7, with TRBD2 matching over 10 bases. CDR1 is SGHAT, CDR2 FQNNGV, per germline. With 2 bases clipped from V and 2 bases from J, the junction kept 12 bases outside the gene matches. The CDR3 length is 18 residues. CDR3 DNA: TGTGCCAGCAGCTTAAAATTGGCGCTAGCGGGGGTTACCTACGAGCAGTACTTC. Its protein product is CASSLKLALAGVTYEQYF.

This chain links TRBV7-8 with TRBJ2-2, with 11 bases aligning to TRBD2. The V gene's germline CDR1 is SGHVS and CDR2 FQNEAQ. V shed 6 bases, J shed 0 bases, and the junction held 9 bases outside the gene matches. This CDR3 is 18 amino acids long. Written as DNA, the CDR3 is TGTGCCAGCAGAACTGAGATAGCGGGAGGGACGAACACCGGGGAGCTGTTTTTT. Its protein is CASRTEIAGGTNTGELFF. Using reference TRBV7-8 and TRBJ2-2 for the parts outside the CDR3, the full variable domain is GAGVSQSPRYKVAKRGQDVALRCDPISGHVSLFWYQQALGQGPEFLTYFQNEAQLDKSGLPSDRFFAERPEGSVSTLKIQRTQQEDSAVYLCASRTEIAGGTNTGELFFGEGSRLTVL.

The chain combines TRBV30 with TRBJ2-1; tentative D call: TRBD2 (7 bases). V was shortened by 4 bases and J by 5 bases, with 18 bases between the two germline ends. CDR3 length: 15 residues. The germline gives CDR1 GTSNPN, CDR2 SVGIG (reference sequence). CDR3 in DNA: TGTGCCTGGACCTTCGGGGGGCTTGGGGACAATGAGCAGTTCTTC. Amino acid sequence: CAWTFGGLGDNEQFF.

This clonotype occurred a few times. J is TRBJ2-7 and V is TRBV9, with 10 bases aligning to TRBD1. Germline CDR1 and CDR2: SGDLS and YYNGEE. The CDR3 loop spans 17 amino acids. Trimming cost V 2 bases and J 7 bases; bases outside gene matches: 15. CDR3 protein: CASSVQDRGSLQGEQYF. DNA of the CDR3: TGTGCCAGCAGCGTTCAGGACAGGGGGTCTCTACAGGGGGAGCAGTACTTC.

In this sample, this clonotype turned up a few times. This sequence joins TRBV18 and TRBJ2-5; D unclear. The V end lost 4 bases, the J end lost 2 bases, and 14 bases lay between the germline ends. The V gene's germline CDR1 is KGHSH and CDR2 LQKENI. The CDR3 loop spans 15 amino acids. CDR3 DNA: TGTGCCAGCTCACGCCGAGAAGGTCAACAAGAGACCCAGTACTTC. Protein product: CASSRREGQQETQYF.

The chain combines TRBV29-1 with TRBJ2-3; the match to TRBD1 covers 7 bases. Germline loops: CDR1 SQVTM, CDR2 ANQGSEA. J lost 4 bases, V lost 5 bases, and 6 bases had no gene match. The CDR3 length is 13 residues. The CDR3 here is CSVFQGVPDTQYF. As DNA, the CDR3 is TGCAGCGTTTTCCAGGGGGTCCCAGATACGCAGTATTTT.

This clonotype has a handful of counts. This sequence joins TRBV12-3 or TRBV12-4 and TRBJ2-4; the D is unclear. Trimming removed 0 bases at V and 5 bases at J, with 8 bases between. There are 14 residues in the CDR3. The CDR3 nucleotides read TGTGCCAGCAGTTTAGCGGCACGGGAAAACATTCAGTACTTC. Its protein product is CASSLAARENIQYF.

This clonotype was seen only a few times. V and J are TRBV11-2 and TRBJ2-6; either TRBD1 or TRBD2 may fit D (5 bases each). Trimming took off 4 bases at V and 3 bases at J, with 19 bases between the two ends. Germline CDR1 SGHAT, CDR2 FQNNGV. This CDR3 region has 18 residues. The CDR3 region has the DNA TGTGCCAGCAGCTCCCCCTTGGGGGAGTTCTTTGGGGCCAACGTCCTGACTTTC. Protein sequence: CASSSPLGEFFGANVLTF. Variable domain in full (rest from reference TRBV11-2 and TRBJ2-6): EAGVAQSPRYKIIEKRQSVAFWCNPISGHATLYWYQQILGQGPKLLIQFQNNGVVDDSQLPKDRFSAERLKGVDSTLKIQPAKLEDSAVYLCASSSPLGEFFGANVLTFGAGSRLTVL.

This clonotype was seen a handful of times. DNA for the CDR3: TGTGCCACGGGGTCGGGATTCTTAGGAGGCACTGAAGCTTTCTTT. It encodes CATGSGFLGGTEAFF. This rearrangement joins TRBV10-3 to TRBJ1-1; D gene ambiguous. CDR1 is ENHRY, CDR2 SYGVKD, per germline. With 10 bases removed from V and 4 bases from J, the gap between germline ends came to 22 bases. CDR3 length: 15 amino acids.

The sample holds a few counts of this clonotype. V and J are TRBV2 and TRBJ2-3, with TRBD2 matching 7 bases. From germline, CDR1 is SNHLY and CDR2 FYNNEI. Germline trimming cut 3 bases from V and 1 base from J; bases unmatched to any gene: 4. The CDR3 sequence is 15 residues long. The CDR3 sequence: CASSDPSGGTDTQYF. Written as DNA, the CDR3 is TGTGCCAGCAGTGACCCGAGCGGGGGCACAGATACGCAGTATTTT.

The chain joins TRBV3-1 to TRBJ1-1; possible D gene TRBD1, 5 bases. CDR3 length: 12 amino acids. V gave up 4 bases and J gave up 8 bases, with 11 bases separating them. The V gene's germline CDR1 is LGHDT and CDR2 YNNKEL (reference sequence). The CDR3 DNA sequence: TGTGCCAGCAGCCTCACAGGTGGGGAAGCTTTCTTT. It codes for CASSLTGGEAFF.

This clonotype was counted many times. The chain is built from TRBV6-1 and TRBJ1-5; 10 positions match TRBD1. The V gene end was trimmed by 5 bases and the J gene end by 4 bases; junction bases not matched to a gene: 5. Germline CDR1 reads MNHNS; CDR2 reads SASEGT. CDR3 length: 15 amino acids. This CDR3 reads CASSTGQGINQPQHF. The CDR3 bases are TGTGCCAGCAGTACGGGACAGGGGATAAATCAGCCCCAGCATTTT.

The J gene is TRBJ2-6, the V gene TRBV28; 12 bases fit TRBD1. Germline V gene data show CDR1 as MDHEN and CDR2 as SYDVKM. The ends lost 5 bases at V and 4 bases at J; junction bases unmatched: 9. The CDR3 consists of 18 residues. The CDR3 reads CASSPGDRGLSGANVLTF. Written as DNA, the CDR3 is TGTGCCAGCAGTCCTGGGGACAGGGGGCTCTCCGGGGCCAACGTCCTGACTTTC.

There are many counts of this clonotype. CDR3 DNA sequence: TGTGCCAGCAGCGGGGACAAAGCTAGCACAGATACGCAGTATTTT. Protein product: CASSGDKASTDTQYF. This sequence joins TRBV12-3 or TRBV12-4 and TRBJ2-3; D possibly corresponds to TRBD1 (6 bases). Trimming took off 6 bases at V and 0 bases at J, with 13 bases between the two ends. The CDR3 has 15 residues.

The sample holds a few counts of this clonotype. The chain recombines TRBV25-1 with TRBJ1-2; tentatively, D is TRBD1 (5 bases). CDR1 and CDR2 from the germline V gene are MGHDK and SYGVNS. CDR3 length: 17 amino acids. V lost 2 bases and J lost 3, with 19 bases in between. The CDR3 DNA follows: TGTGCCAGCAGTGAAAGGGGCTTTGGGGTCCGATACTATGGCTACACCTTC. Translating gives CASSERGFGVRYYGYTF.

V gene TRBV13 combines with J gene TRBJ2-7, with D possibly matching TRBD1 (6 bases). The CDR3 totals 15 residues. Trimming stripped 5 bases from V and 4 bases from J, with 18 bases between. Germline loops: CDR1 PRHDT, CDR2 FYEKMQ (reference sequence). CDR3 loop: CASSPPRGEGYEQYF. CDR3 DNA: TGTGCCAGCAGCCCACCCAGGGGTGAAGGGTACGAGCAGTACTTC.

This clonotype occurred many times. For the CDR3, the DNA is TGTGCCAGCATCCGGGACGGGAACACCGGGGAGCTGTTTTTT. Encoded protein: CASIRDGNTGELFF. The V and J genes are TRBV12-3 or TRBV12-4 and TRBJ2-2; TRBD1 or TRBD2 may be the D gene (5 bases each). CDR3 length equals 14 residues. With 7 bases removed from V and 1 base from J, the gap between germline ends came to 10 bases.

This clonotype was seen a few times. The gene calls are TRBV28 and TRBJ2-6, with D hard to call. Trimming pared 7 bases from V and 0 bases from J, leaving 4 bases between. Germline loops: CDR1 MDHEN, CDR2 SYDVKM. This CDR3 comprises 13 residues. The CDR3 nucleotides read TGTGCCAGCATTCGCTCTGGGGCCAACGTCCTGACTTTC. Encoded protein: CASIRSGANVLTF.